One sample yielded the 19 T cell receptor beta chains listed below, sequenced in a study of B cell selection in AIRE deficiency. The sorted conventional CD4 T cells were gated as CD4+CD127+. The method was immunoSEQ multiplex PCR; TCRdb's version includes in-frame clones alone and lacks a portion of them. The profile shows around 19,000 clones, around 97% of them singletons. Sequenced material: conventional CD4+ T cells sorted from PBMCs. These receptors originate from a human donor with AIRE deficiency.

V gene TRBV27 combines with J gene TRBJ1-2; D might be TRBD1 (5 bases). Trimming removed 3 bases at V and 8 bases at J, with 19 bases between. Germline loops: CDR1 MNHEY, CDR2 SMNVEV (reference sequence). The CDR3 runs 15 residues. Here the CDR3 DNA reads TGTGCCAGCAGTTTTTATGGGCAGGGAAGATGGGGCTACACCTTC. Its translation is CASSFYGQGRWGYTF.

This sequence joins TRBV12-2 and TRBJ1-5. TRBV12-2 is a pseudogene locus. There are 16 residues in the CDR3. CDR3 nucleotide sequence: TGTGCAAGTCGCTCCCCGGTTCGGGGGTTCAATCAGCCCCAGCATTTT. Translating gives CASRSPVRGFNQPQHF.

The DNA for the CDR3 is TGTGCCAGCACCTCCACGGACAGGGGGGCAGATACGCAGTATTTT. It specifies CASTSTDRGADTQYF. The chain uses TRBV28 and TRBJ2-3; 10 bases line up with TRBD1. This CDR3 spans 15 amino acids. The ends lost 7 bases at V and 4 bases at J; junction bases unmatched: 8. Germline V gene lookup returns CDR1 MDHEN and CDR2 SYDVKM.

This chain links TRBV4-1 with TRBJ2-5; 11 nucleotides agree with TRBD2. V shed 3 bases, J shed 4 bases, and the junction held 10 bases outside the gene matches. The CDR3 is 17 residues long. Germline loops: CDR1 MGHRA, CDR2 YSYEKL. The CDR3 nucleotides are TGCGCCAGCAGCCAGGGGCTTCGGCTAGCGGGGGGAGAGACCCAGTACTTC. Protein sequence: CASSQGLRLAGGETQYF.

The V gene is TRBV5-4, the J gene TRBJ2-5; TRBD2 agrees at 11 bases. V was clipped by 0 bases and J by 4 bases; unmatched bases: 5. From germline, CDR1 is SGHNT and CDR2 YYREEE (reference sequence). This CDR3 is built from 16 residues. Here the CDR3 reads CASSLEIAGGGETQYF. The CDR3 DNA reads TGTGCCAGCAGCTTGGAGATAGCGGGAGGGGGAGAGACCCAGTACTTC.

This clone was seen once. The gene calls are TRBV11-3 and TRBJ1-2; D gene ambiguous. The CDR3 extends over 13 amino acids. The V end lost 1 base, the J end lost 3 bases, and 6 bases lay between the germline ends. Germline lookup yields CDR1 SGHNT and CDR2 YENEEA. CDR3 nucleotide sequence: TGTGCCAGCAGCTTAGGAGGGTACTATGGCTACACCTTC. It specifies CASSLGGYYGYTF.

The J gene is TRBJ2-7, the V gene TRBV7-6, with TRBD2 as a possible D gene (7 bases). Germline CDR1 is SGHVS and CDR2 is FNYEAQ. The CDR3 sequence is 15 residues long. V was trimmed by 2 bases and J by 3 bases, leaving 14 bases between them. For the CDR3, the DNA is TGTGCCAGCAGCTTAACCGGGGGGCCGCACTACGAGCAGTACTTC. Amino acid sequence: CASSLTGGPHYEQYF. The full variable domain, in which reference TRBV7-6 and TRBJ2-7 provide the parts outside the CDR3, is GAGVSQSPRYKVTKRGQDVALRCDPISGHVSLYWYRQALGQGPEFLTYFNYEAQQDKSGLPNDRFSAERPEGSISTLTIQRTEQRDSAMYRCASSLTGGPHYEQYFGPGTRLTVT.

This clone has more than one count but fewer than ten. The rearrangement links TRBV7-3 to TRBJ1-1; tentatively, D is TRBD1 (6 bases). The CDR3 extends over 13 amino acids. With 5 bases removed from V and 1 base from J, the gap between germline ends came to 8 bases. Germline CDR1 SGHTA, CDR2 FQGTGA. CDR3 loop: CASSGTPNTEAFF. The CDR3 nucleotides are TGTGCCAGCAGCGGGACACCGAACACTGAAGCTTTCTTT.

The V and J genes are TRBV11-2 and TRBJ2-7, with unresolved D. V lost 5 bases to trimming and J lost 3 bases, with 8 bases between them. This CDR3 contains 12 residues. CDR1 is SGHAT, CDR2 FQNNGV, per germline. In DNA, the CDR3 is TGTGCCAGCAGCGTTAGTTTCTACGAGCAGTACTTC. This codes for CASSVSFYEQYF. Based on the CDR3 plus reference TRBV11-2 and TRBJ2-7, the full variable domain is EAGVAQSPRYKIIEKRQSVAFWCNPISGHATLYWYQQILGQGPKLLIQFQNNGVVDDSQLPKDRFSAERLKGVDSTLKIQPAKLEDSAVYLCASSVSFYEQYFGPGTRLTVT.

The J gene is TRBJ2-2, the V gene TRBV6-6, with D unclear. Per the germline V gene, CDR1 is MNHNY and CDR2 is SVGAGI (reference sequence). V was trimmed by 2 bases and J by 1 base, leaving 2 bases between them. CDR3 length equals 13 residues. DNA of the CDR3: TGTGCCAGCAGTTACCAGAACACCGGGGAGCTGTTTTTT. It is translated as CASSYQNTGELFF.

V gene TRBV11-1 combines with J gene TRBJ2-1; 9 bases are shared with TRBD1. The ends lost 5 bases at V and 2 bases at J; junction bases unmatched: 4. CDR3 size: 15 residues. Germline CDR1 and CDR2: SGHAT and FQDESV (reference sequence). CDR3 sequence: CASSPRTGAYNEQFF. In DNA form, the CDR3 reads TGTGCCAGCAGCCCCCGGACAGGGGCCTACAATGAGCAGTTCTTC.

The table lists this clone with a count of one. V gene TRBV27 combines with J gene TRBJ1-5, with unresolved D. Trimming removed 1 base from V and 10 bases from J, with 14 bases in between. The V gene's germline CDR1 is MNHEY and CDR2 SMNVEV (reference sequence). The CDR3 extends over 14 amino acids. The CDR3 sequence is CASSLFGFLQPQHF. CDR3 sequence (DNA): TGTGCCAGCAGTTTATTTGGCTTCCTACAACCCCAGCATTTT.

The genes are TRBV18 and TRBJ2-1, with 7 bases identical to TRBD2. Losses at the gene ends were 0 bases for V and 5 bases for J; bases not matched to a gene: 10. CDR3 size: 17 residues. The germline gives CDR1 KGHSH, CDR2 LQKENI. The CDR3 region is CASSPPGGTTLNNEQFF. Written as DNA, the CDR3 is TGTGCCAGCTCACCACCGGGTGGGACTACCCTGAACAATGAGCAGTTCTTC.

The genes are TRBV5-4 and TRBJ1-1; TRBD1 might be the D (5 bases). CDR3 size: 14 residues. The V gene's germline CDR1 is SGHNT and CDR2 YYREEE (reference sequence). V was cut by 2 bases and J by 1 base, with 9 bases left in between. CDR3: CASSFPDRNTEAFF. The CDR3 DNA sequence: TGTGCCAGCAGCTTTCCCGACAGGAACACTGAAGCTTTCTTT.

The chain joins TRBV28 to TRBJ2-7; 11 positions agree with TRBD1. CDR1 and CDR2 from the germline V gene are MDHEN and SYDVKM. V was pared by 6 bases and J by 4 bases, with 11 bases of the junction left unmatched. The CDR3 has 16 amino acids. The CDR3 is CASSRGRGQGVYEQYF. The CDR3 nucleotides read TGTGCCAGCAGCCGCGGCCGGGGACAGGGGGTGTACGAGCAGTACTTC.

The V gene is TRBV6-1, the J gene TRBJ1-6; D gene ambiguous. V was cut by 2 bases and J by 2 bases, with 10 bases left in between. CDR1 is MNHNS and CDR2 is SASEGT in the germline V gene. The CDR3 is 16 residues long. Here the CDR3 reads CASSERQSTYNSPLHF. The DNA for the CDR3 is TGTGCCAGCAGTGAAAGGCAGTCCACCTATAATTCACCCCTCCACTTT.

The chain joins TRBV4-2 to TRBJ2-2; 11 nucleotides line up with TRBD2. This CDR3 has 16 residues. Unmatched junction bases numbered 0, after V lost 3 bases and J lost 0 bases. Germline-derived CDR1 and CDR2 are LGHNA and YNFKEQ. CDR3 sequence (DNA): TGTGCCAGCAGCCAGGGACTAGCGGCGAACACCGGGGAGCTGTTTTTT. Translated, it gives CASSQGLAANTGELFF.

The chain carries TRBV5-1 and TRBJ2-2; D gene uncertain. The germline V and J ends were trimmed by 3 bases and 0 bases, with 9 bases remaining between them. This CDR3 spans 15 amino acids. The germline gives CDR1 SGHRS, CDR2 YFSETQ. This chain's CDR3 is CASSYRTTNTGELFF. CDR3 sequence (DNA): TGCGCCAGCAGCTACCGGACGACGAACACCGGGGAGCTGTTTTTT.

This rearrangement joins TRBV10-1 to TRBJ2-2; D assignment may be TRBD1 or TRBD2 (6 bases each). V shed 8 bases and J shed 4 bases, with 26 bases lying between them. This CDR3 is 18 amino acids long. Germline lookup yields CDR1 WNHNN and CDR2 SYGVQD (reference sequence). CDR3 sequence (DNA): TGCGCCAGCCATAGGGGGAGGAGACCTCTACCTTTCACCGGGGAGCTGTTTTTT. This encodes CASHRGRRPLPFTGELFF.